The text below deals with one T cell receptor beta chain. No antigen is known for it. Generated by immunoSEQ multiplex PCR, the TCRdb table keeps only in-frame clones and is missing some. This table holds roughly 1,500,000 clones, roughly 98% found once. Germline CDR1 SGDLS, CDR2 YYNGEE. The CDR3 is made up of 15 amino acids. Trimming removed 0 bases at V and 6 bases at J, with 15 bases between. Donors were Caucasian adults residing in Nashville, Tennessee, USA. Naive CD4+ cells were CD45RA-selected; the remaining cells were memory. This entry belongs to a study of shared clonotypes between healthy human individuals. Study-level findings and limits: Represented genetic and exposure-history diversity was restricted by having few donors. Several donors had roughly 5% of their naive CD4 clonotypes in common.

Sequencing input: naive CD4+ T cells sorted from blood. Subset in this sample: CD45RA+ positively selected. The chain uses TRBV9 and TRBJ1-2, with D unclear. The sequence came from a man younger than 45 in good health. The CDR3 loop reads CASSVEPGVLHGYTF. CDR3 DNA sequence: TGTGCCAGCAGCGTAGAGCCCGGGGTACTTCATGGCTACACCTTC.